The source of this T cell receptor beta chain is a study of T cell responses to AZD1222 COVID-19 vaccine. Study-wide findings and caveats: In all cases, repertoires were sampled only after the peak T cell response.

Concerning this clone: What it binds is not known.

Trimming stripped 8 bases from V and 2 bases from J, with 13 bases between. CDR3 length: 14 residues. The germline CDR1 and CDR2 sequences are ENHRY and SYGVKD. The method was immunoSEQ multiplex PCR; TCRdb's version includes in-frame clones alone and lacks a portion of them. The data contain over 95,000 clones, around 90% of them singletons. V and J are TRBV10-3 and TRBJ1-3, with a weak D call TRBD1 (6 bases). This receptor was obtained from an adult in good health. Sequences were derived from peripheral blood, sampled on day 0 of AZD1222 vaccination. CDR3 DNA: TGTGCCATCGGGAGGACAGATCCTGGAAACACCATATATTTT. This encodes CAIGRTDPGNTIYF.